The sequence of this T cell receptor (beta chain) was determined in a study of shared clonotypes between healthy human individuals. Comments on this clone: The antigen is unknown. This specimen includes other DNA sequences encoding the same CDR3.

Trimming left V 3 bases short and J 3 bases short, with 9 bases between. The CDR3 extends over 13 amino acids. Germline assignment: CDR1 LNHDA and CDR2 SQIVND (reference sequence). Overall study results and limits: Memory subsets generally showed smaller estimated richness than naive subsets did. At large depth, rarefaction still showed sorted-subset sequencing to be incomplete.

CD8 cells regarded as naive lacked CD45RO, were positively chosen for CCR7, and omitted terminally differentiated effector memory CD45RA+ cells. Authors' processing steps: Sequence data from immunoSEQ were junction-only and lacked quality scores; consequently, filtering differed. This table comes from immunoSEQ multiplex PCR, and its TCRdb copy is limited to in-frame clones, with some not included. Clonal size and the V and J genes are those of that table, whereas D and trimming came from the DNA. The table has about 2.1 million clones, about 94% seen once. The sequencing sample was made of naive CD8+ T cells from PBMCs. The V and J genes are TRBV19 and TRBJ2-7; no definite D call. The sequence was obtained from a young man in good health. Some clones in this sample may be carry-over from other donors' samples. CDR3 sequence: CASSIGVNYEQYF. The CDR3 DNA sequence: TGTGCCAGTAGTATTGGGGTGAACTACGAGCAGTACTTC.